The clone carrying this TCR beta chain was counted between two and nine times. This CDR3 has 13 amino acids. Germline V gene data show CDR1 as SGHNT and CDR2 as YYREEE (reference sequence). V was pared by 2 bases and J by 6 bases, with 9 bases between. Using immunoSEQ multiplex PCR, the repertoire was profiled, and TCRdb retains in-frame clones only, with some absent. This sample has more than 95,000 clones, with around 90% found just once. This sample is drawn from a study of cytomegalovirus exposure and HLA in healthy donors. The chain uses TRBV5-4 and TRBJ2-1; weak D call: TRBD2 (6 bases). Sequencing input: PBMCs. The TCR was taken from a woman aged 18-29 years in good health and CMV-seronegative. The CDR3 coding sequence is TGTGCCAGCAGCTTTCCGGGGGTCAATGAGCAGTTCTTC. This translates into CASSFPGVNEQFF.